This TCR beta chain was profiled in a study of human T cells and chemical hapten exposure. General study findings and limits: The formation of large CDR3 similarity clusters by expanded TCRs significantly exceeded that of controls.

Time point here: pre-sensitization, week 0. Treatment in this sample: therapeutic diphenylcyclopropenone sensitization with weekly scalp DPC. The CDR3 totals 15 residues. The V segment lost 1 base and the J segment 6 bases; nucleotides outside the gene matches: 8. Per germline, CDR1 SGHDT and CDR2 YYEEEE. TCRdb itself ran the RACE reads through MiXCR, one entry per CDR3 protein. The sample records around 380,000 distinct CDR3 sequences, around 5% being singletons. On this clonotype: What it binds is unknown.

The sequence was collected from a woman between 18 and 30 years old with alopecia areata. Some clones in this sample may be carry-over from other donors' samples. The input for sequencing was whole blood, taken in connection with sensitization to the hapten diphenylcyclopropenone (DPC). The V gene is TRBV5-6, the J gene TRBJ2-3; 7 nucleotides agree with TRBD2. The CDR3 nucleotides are TGTGCCAGCAGCTTGACTAGCGCCCAGTCGGATACGCAGTATTTT. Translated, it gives CASSLTSAQSDTQYF.